This T cell receptor (beta chain) was recovered during a study of T cells after yellow fever vaccination. TCRdb itself ran the 5' RACE reads through MiXCR, one entry per CDR3 protein. The repertoire holds a few hundred thousand distinct CDR3 sequences, with around 13% as singletons. The CDR3 loop spans 14 amino acids. V was pared by 10 bases and J by 6 bases, with 9 bases of the junction left unmatched. Sequenced here: CD4+ T cells sorted from PBMCs, sampled 15 days after the yellow fever booster vaccination. The sequence was collected from a man between 18 and 29 years old who received the YFV17D yellow fever vaccine. The chain carries TRBV12-3 or TRBV12-4 and TRBJ2-2; TRBD1 agrees at 9 bases. The CDR3 DNA reads as TGTGCCACCGACCGGGACAGGGCCTCCGGGGAGCTGTTTTTT. Protein sequence: CATDRDRASGELFF.